The 24 T cell receptor beta chains reported below all come from one sample, sequenced in a study of blood T cell repertoires in COVID-19 (dated by TCRdb to 2020 to 2022). The library was generated by the immunoSEQ multiplex PCR assay. Not all clones reach the TCRdb copy of this immuneACCESS table, which keeps in-frame sequences only. Checked studies attribute under half of the gap to unresolved V genes and leave the rest unexplained. The sample table shows around 100,000 clones, and approximately 90% are seen once. Around 2% of the sample is taken by the ten largest. Sequenced: peripheral blood. Every receptor here comes from a middle-aged man with active COVID-19.

V usage is TRBV6-2 or TRBV6-3 and J usage is TRBJ2-7; 8 nucleotides line up with TRBD1. There are 13 residues in the CDR3. Germline V gene data show CDR1 as MNHEY and CDR2 as SVGEGT. J lost 8 bases, V lost 4 bases, and 7 bases had no gene match. CDR3 nucleotide sequence: TGTGCCAGCAGTTCCGGGACAGGCGCGAAGCAGTACTTC. This translates into CASSSGTGAKQYF.

The genes are TRBV6-2 or TRBV6-3 and TRBJ2-5; the D is unclear. The V end lost 6 bases, the J end lost 4 bases, and 18 bases lay between the germline ends. Germline CDR1 MNHEY, CDR2 SVGEGT. The CDR3 is 15 amino acids. The CDR3 sequence: CASSMTRQQLETQYF. The CDR3 coding sequence is TGTGCCAGCAGCATGACCCGGCAACAGCTAGAGACCCAGTACTTC.

J is TRBJ1-1 and V is TRBV3-1 (or the pseudogene TRBV3-2); D is unclear. The CDR3 runs to 13 residues. Per germline, CDR1 LGHDT and CDR2 YNNKEL (reference sequence). V was shortened by 4 bases and J by 5 bases, with 11 bases between the two germline ends. CDR3 sequence: CASSRSGGTEAFF. The CDR3 nucleotides read TGTGCCAGCAGCCGGTCAGGAGGAACTGAAGCTTTCTTT.

The chain is built from TRBV10-3 and TRBJ1-5; no clear D. Trimming pared 2 bases from V and 3 bases from J, leaving 8 bases between. CDR1 is ENHRY, CDR2 SYGVKD, per germline. This CDR3 comprises 14 residues. In DNA form, the CDR3 reads TGTGCCATCAGTGAGCGGCAGGACAATCAGCCCCAGCATTTT. Its protein is CAISERQDNQPQHF.

The rearrangement links TRBV9 to TRBJ1-1, with D possibly matching TRBD1 (5 bases). The germline V gene has CDR1 SGDLS and CDR2 YYNGEE. The V end lost 2 bases, the J end lost 1 base, and 9 bases lay between the germline ends. This CDR3 has 14 residues. The CDR3 region has the DNA TGTGCCAGCAGCGTGGGGGGACCGAACACTGAAGCTTTCTTT. This sequence encodes CASSVGGPNTEAFF.

The rearrangement uses TRBV6-6 and TRBJ2-7; 14 nucleotides match TRBD2. The CDR3 spans 15 residues. Germline V CDR1 and CDR2: MNHNY, SVGAGI (reference sequence). CDR3: CASSQSERLAGGFPV. CDR3 nucleotides: TGTGCCAGCAGCCAAAGCGAAAGACTAGCGGGGGGGTTTCCCGTC.

This clone was counted a few times. The chain couples TRBV2 to TRBJ1-1, with D uncertain. Germline CDR1 and CDR2: SNHLY and FYNNEI. This CDR3 spans 12 amino acids. V was cut by 3 bases and J by 10 bases, with 12 bases left in between. The CDR3 reads CASSEESKRAFF. The CDR3 DNA sequence: TGTGCCAGCAGTGAGGAATCGAAGCGAGCTTTCTTT.

This rearrangement joins TRBV5-1 to TRBJ2-1; a weak D match, TRBD2 (7 bases). The CDR3 extends over 13 amino acids. The V gene lost 4 bases and the J gene lost 7 bases, with 12 bases spanning the gap. The germline V gene encodes CDR1 SGHRS and CDR2 YFSETQ. The DNA for the CDR3 is TGCGCCAGCAGCAGGGGGGGCGGAAATGAGCAGTTCTTC. It codes for CASSRGGGNEQFF. The entire variable domain, with the rest obtained from reference TRBV5-1 and TRBJ2-1, is as follows: KAGVTQTPRYLIKTRGQQVTLSCSPISGHRSVSWYQQTPGQGLQFLFEYFSETQRNKGNFPGRFSGRQFSNSRSEMNVSTLELGDSALYLCASSRGGGNEQFFGPGTRLTVL.

This sequence joins TRBV5-1 and TRBJ1-4; D gene ambiguous. In germline, CDR1 is SGHRS, CDR2 YFSETQ. Trimming shortened V by 2 bases and J by 4 bases, and 12 bases separated the two germline ends. The CDR3 runs 15 residues. This chain's CDR3 is CASSLEGQINEKLFF. The CDR3, as DNA: TGCGCCAGCAGCTTAGAGGGCCAGATTAATGAAAAACTGTTTTTT.

For the CDR3, the DNA is TGTGCCAGTAGTGGTCGACAGGGAGCCTACGAGCAGTACTTC. Translated, it gives CASSGRQGAYEQYF. The chain carries TRBV19 and TRBJ2-7; 7 bases align to TRBD1. The CDR3 runs to 14 residues. Germline assignment: CDR1 LNHDA and CDR2 SQIVND (reference sequence). V dropped 5 bases and J dropped 2; count of bases not matched to a gene: 6.

The chain is built from TRBV9 and TRBJ2-2; D might be TRBD2 (7 bases). The germline V gene encodes CDR1 SGDLS and CDR2 YYNGEE. V was clipped by 0 bases and J by 4 bases, with 13 bases between them. The length of the CDR3 is 16 residues. In DNA, the CDR3 is TGTGCCAGCAGCGTAGGTAGGGGGGGCGGCACCGGGGAGCTGTTTTTT. Amino acids: CASSVGRGGGTGELFF.

This chain links TRBV5-6 with TRBJ2-7, with 8 bases that match TRBD1. Germline CDR1 reads SGHDT; CDR2 reads YYEEEE. With 4 bases clipped from V and 5 bases from J, the junction kept 5 bases outside the gene matches. The CDR3 spans 13 residues. CDR3 loop: CASSLGQEHEQYF. CDR3 DNA: TGTGCCAGCAGCCTGGGACAGGAACACGAGCAGTACTTC.

The chain links TRBV6-5 to TRBJ2-1; D unresolved. V was shortened by 0 bases and J by 9 bases, with 6 bases between the two germline ends. Germline CDR1 MNHEY, CDR2 SVGAGI. The CDR3 has 12 amino acids. The CDR3 coding sequence is TGTGCCAGCAGTTACTCCCTCAGTGAGCAGTTCTTC. This gives the protein CASSYSLSEQFF.

V gene TRBV2 combines with J gene TRBJ2-7; 7 nucleotides match TRBD2. J lost 0 bases, V lost 9 bases, and 2 bases had no gene match. Per the germline V gene, CDR1 is SNHLY and CDR2 is FYNNEI. This CDR3 is built from 12 residues. CDR3 coding DNA: TGTGCCAGTAAGCGGGGCTCCTACGAGCAGTACTTC. Protein sequence: CASKRGSYEQYF.

The rearrangement joins TRBV6-2 or TRBV6-3 to TRBJ1-2; D possibly corresponds to TRBD1 (5 bases). Trimming left V 6 bases short and J 5 bases short, with 19 bases between. CDR1 MNHEY and CDR2 SVGEGT come from the germline V gene. The length of the CDR3 is 15 residues. Here the CDR3 DNA reads TGTGCCAGCAGCTTCCCTCGACAGAGAGAGTATGGCTACACCTTC. Protein product: CASSFPRQREYGYTF.

This clone was counted a single time. V and J are TRBV15 and TRBJ2-7, with D unresolved. V gave up 0 bases and J gave up 4 bases, with 19 bases separating them. The CDR3 covers 17 residues. Germline V gene data show CDR1 as LNHNV and CDR2 as YYDKDF (reference sequence). The CDR3 protein is CATSRDVPRSAAYEQYF. The CDR3 bases are TGTGCCACCAGCAGAGATGTGCCGAGGTCTGCGGCGTACGAGCAGTACTTC.

The chain recombines TRBV7-9 with TRBJ1-4; 7 bases line up with TRBD1. This CDR3 is built from 16 residues. The germline CDR1 and CDR2 sequences are SEHNR and FQNEAQ (reference sequence). V trimming: 2 bases; J trimming: 8 bases; junction bases outside the gene matches: 11. The CDR3 loop is CASSLRSPTGLEKLFF. The DNA of the CDR3 is TGTGCCAGCAGCTTAAGGTCCCCGACAGGGTTGGAAAAACTGTTTTTT.

J is TRBJ1-1 and V is TRBV21-1. TRBV21-1 is termed a pseudogene. The CDR3 runs to 14 residues. This chain's CDR3 is CASITKAEGTEAFF. DNA for the CDR3: TGTGCCAGCATCACCAAAGCAGAGGGCACTGAAGCTTTCTTT.

The chain combines TRBV4-3 with TRBJ2-5; D unclear. The germline gives CDR1 LGHNA, CDR2 YSLEER. Trimming pared 0 bases from V and 6 bases from J, leaving 17 bases between. The CDR3 loop spans 16 amino acids. In DNA form, the CDR3 reads TGCGCCAGCAGCCAAGATGTTAATCCGACAATAAAGACCCAGTACTTC. It specifies CASSQDVNPTIKTQYF.

This clone showed up just once. The V call is TRBV9, the J call TRBJ2-7, with D perhaps matching TRBD1 (8 bases). Trimming stripped 3 bases from V and 6 bases from J, with 31 bases between. The CDR3 covers 19 residues. Per the germline V gene, CDR1 is SGDLS and CDR2 is YYNGEE. The CDR3 loop reads CASSGSPGTGRGTTVEQYF. The CDR3 DNA follows: TGTGCCAGCAGCGGATCTCCCGGGACAGGCCGGGGGACTACTGTCGAGCAGTACTTC.

This chain uses TRBV4-2 with TRBJ1-2, with D unresolved. The CDR3 is 12 amino acids. CDR1 is LGHNA, CDR2 YNFKEQ, per germline. Trimming pared 3 bases from V and 5 bases from J, leaving 7 bases between. CDR3 in DNA: TGTGCCAGCAGCCACCGGACTTATGGCTACACCTTC. Translating gives CASSHRTYGYTF.

The V call is TRBV5-4, the J call TRBJ1-2; 11 bases fit TRBD1. This CDR3 has 16 amino acids. Germline V gene sequence: CDR1 SGHNT, CDR2 YYREEE (reference sequence). After removal of 0 bases from V and 10 bases from J, the junction contained 11 bases not matched to a gene. In DNA, the CDR3 is TGTGCCAGCAGCTTGGTGGACAGGGGGCCGCGGACTGACTACACCTTC. It codes for CASSLVDRGPRTDYTF.

This chain joins TRBV2 and TRBJ1-6; 11 nucleotides line up with TRBD1. The CDR3 spans 15 residues. V shed 8 bases, J shed 7 bases, and the junction held 7 bases outside the gene matches. The germline gives CDR1 SNHLY, CDR2 FYNNEI. CDR3: CASGRDRGINSPLHF. The CDR3 nucleotides are TGTGCCAGCGGGAGGGACAGGGGGATAAATTCACCCCTCCACTTT.

The chain uses TRBV3-1 (or the pseudogene TRBV3-2) and TRBJ2-7; 8 bases agree with TRBD1. Looked up from germline, CDR1 is LGHDT and CDR2 is YNNKEL (reference sequence). The CDR3 consists of 13 residues. The V and J ends lost 2 bases and 9 bases, in that order; junction bases with no gene match: 6. The CDR3 coding sequence is TGTGCCAGCAGCCAACAGCAGGGGGCGAGGCAGTACTTC. Translated: CASSQQQGARQYF.